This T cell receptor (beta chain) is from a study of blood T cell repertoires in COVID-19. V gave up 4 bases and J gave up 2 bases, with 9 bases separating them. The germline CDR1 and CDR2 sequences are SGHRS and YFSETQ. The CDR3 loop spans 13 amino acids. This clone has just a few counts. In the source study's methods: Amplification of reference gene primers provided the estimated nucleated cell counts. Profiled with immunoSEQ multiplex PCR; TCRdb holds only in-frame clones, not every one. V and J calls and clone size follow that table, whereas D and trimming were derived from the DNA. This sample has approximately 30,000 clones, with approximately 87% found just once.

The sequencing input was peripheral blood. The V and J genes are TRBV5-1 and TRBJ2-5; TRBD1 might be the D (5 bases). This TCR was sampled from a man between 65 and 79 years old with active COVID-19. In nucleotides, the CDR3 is TGCGCCAGCAGCCGGACAAGGCAAGAGACCCAGTACTTC. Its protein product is CASSRTRQETQYF.